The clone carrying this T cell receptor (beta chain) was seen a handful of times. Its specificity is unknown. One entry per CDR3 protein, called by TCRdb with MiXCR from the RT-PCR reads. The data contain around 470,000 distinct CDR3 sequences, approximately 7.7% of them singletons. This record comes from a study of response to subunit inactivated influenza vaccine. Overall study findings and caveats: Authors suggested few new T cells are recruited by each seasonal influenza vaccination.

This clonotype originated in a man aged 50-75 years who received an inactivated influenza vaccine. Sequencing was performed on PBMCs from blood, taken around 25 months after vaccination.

The CDR3 sequence: CASSNRLTNEKLFF. CDR3 nucleotides: TGTGCCAGCAGCAACAGGTTAACTAATGAAAAACTGTTTTTT. V gene TRBV28 combines with J gene TRBJ1-4; possible D gene TRBD1, 5 bases. Germline CDR1 MDHEN, CDR2 SYDVKM. This CDR3 comprises 14 residues. Trimming left V 6 bases short and J 1 base short, with 9 bases between.